This T cell receptor beta chain was sequenced for a study of identical twins (dated by TCRdb to 2016 to 2017). Study-level background: TCR alpha and beta repertoires from monozygotic twins, unrelated adults of various ages and cord blood were deep-sequenced to test whether fetal clonotypes persist. Replicate twin experiments were performed at different times using different library preparation protocols to rule out contamination. General study outcomes and caveats: Invariant T cells such as MAIT and iNKT could partly confound zero-insertion analyses, although diverse VJ usage argued against such confounding for most clonotypes. Conclusions relied on cross-sectional statistical analysis, since the same donors could not be followed over many years. In monozygotic twins, recombination models systematically underestimated out-of-frame TCR alpha sharing, but the models matched the sharing seen between unrelated individuals. Out-of-frame TCR alpha sequences shared between twins showed an excess of low generation-probability sequences compared with coincidental sharing between unrelated individuals. Excess twin sharing in beta out-of-frame sequences was weaker because fewer shared sequences lowered the signal-to-noise ratio. Abundant cord blood beta clonotypes carried fewer insertions; young adult naive repertoires showed a weaker similar trend, while memory repertoires showed none.

Every donor in the study was a healthy Caucasian. Three pairs of female monozygotic twins, all aged about 18 to 30 years, made up the twin cohort. Peripheral blood mononuclear cells were the source from which RNA for the TCR libraries was isolated. As for this clonotype: Its antigen remains unidentified. No base-level quality is on record; no much larger clone is a single base apart.

Libraries came from 5' RACE. The sample was run on an Illumina HiSeq 2000. A universal primer binding site was introduced by template switching, and a unique molecular identifier was present in the final cDNA, enabling accurate counting of TCR cDNA molecules. Specific primers in the conserved constant-segment region were used to synthesize first-strand cDNA for TCR alpha and beta chains. Each cDNA library was double barcoded, with a SMART-Mk sample barcode plus Illumina barcodes, to control for contamination. Two successive PCR steps introduced TruSeq adapter sequences along with Illumina sample barcodes. Sequencing of the TCR alpha and beta cDNA libraries was done on the Illumina HiSeq platform using custom primers. Per the authors' processing: MiGEC was used to process raw reads and extract unique molecular identifiers, and MiXCR was used to find CDR3 positions. Recombination models were inferred per individual with the repgenHMM and IGoR tools using an EM algorithm. The tcR package in R was used for shared clonotype analysis, with sharing normalized by the product of cloneset sizes. Out-of-frame nonproductive sequences were analyzed to study raw recombination free of thymic and clonal selection effects. TCRdb reworked the public reads: Q25 trimming with fastp, MiXCR clone assembly, productive beta chains retained. Merged by CDR3 protein, the rows form single entries marked with the most common genes and DNA. These V and J calls originate from TCRdb's pipeline instead of the authors' own analysis. In this sample the table shows 500,000 to 700,000 distinct CDR3 sequences, around 7.5% of which occur a single time. Roughly 1.6% of the sample rests with the top ten.

These data were also filed under a second study, of yellow fever vaccine responses in identical twins. In that second paper, the authors write: According to the authors, the vaccine-induced T cell response in identical twins seemed to be partly convergent and partly specific to each individual. Focusing on identical twins, the study followed the T cell clones that responded to the vaccine, and did so with precision.

The sequence derives from a woman between 18 and 29 years old in good health. The sequencing sample was made of PBMCs.

The sequenced DNA: TGCAGTGCTAGCCAACCGGGACAGGCTAACAATGAGCAGTTCTTC. This sequence encodes CSASQPGQANNEQFF. The V and J segments used are TRBV20-1 and TRBJ2-1; a stretch of 8 junction bases matches TRBD1. CDR1 and CDR2 are drawn from the germline V gene (reference sequence): DFQATT, SNEGSKA. Inclusive of the bounding cysteine and phenylalanine, the CDR3 is 15 residues long. Just CDR3 DNA is preserved here, 45 bases in frame from base 1. V trim: 3 bases; J trim: 5 bases; unmatched bases: 9.